This T cell receptor (beta chain) was found in a study of regulatory T cells in long-lasting Graves disease (dated by TCRdb to the early 2020s). Study-level background: Persistent Graves' disease meant more than 5 years of antithyroid drug treatment with TSH receptor autoantibodies that stayed positive. This study used TCR sequencing and RNA sequencing of peripheral blood to compare persistent Graves' disease patients against newly diagnosed Graves' disease patients. The study was registered as a clinical trial and conducted in China. TCR sequencing covered about 13 persistent and approximately 20 newly diagnosed Graves' disease patients, about 35 samples in total. Antithyroid drugs had been taken for ten to twelve years on average by persistent Graves' disease patients in the clinical cohort.

This specimen's time point label, per the study, means: persistent/refractory GD, antithyroid drugs over 5 years with positive TRAb. For both TCR sequencing and RNA sequencing, RNA was extracted from PBMCs using TRIzol. The diagnosis of Graves' disease was made according to American Thyroid Association guidelines. Recruitment of patients was carried out at an endocrinology department in Xi'an, China. From each patient, roughly 9 milliliters of peripheral blood was collected into an EDTA anticoagulant tube. Ficoll Paque Plus density gradient separation was used to isolate PBMCs, and no further T cell sorting was performed. An Agilent 2100 Bioanalyzer and agarose gel were used to check RNA quality, while a NanoDrop 2000 measured RNA concentration. Receptors were amplified or captured by multiplex PCR. The reads were generated on an Illumina HiSeq 4000. iRepertoire HTBI primers and Arm-PCR amplification of CDR3 regions were used to construct TCR beta libraries. Gel purification was performed on PCR products prior to sequencing. The paper's data handling went like this. Gene usage analysis of CDR3 amino acid clonotypes relied on the roughly 60 TRBV and about 15 TRBJ segments identified across samples. Filtered high-quality paired reads were merged into contigs using COPE and FqMerger. Contigs were aligned with BLAST to IMGT TRBV, TRBD and TRBJ reference genes, and CDR3 was defined per IMGT. Clonotypes above 0.1% frequency were classified as highly expanded clones. Shannon entropy served as the measure of repertoire diversity, while the Gini coefficient captured V-J evenness. Public clonotypes were defined as clonotypes shared by more than one individual. The public reads were quality trimmed at Q25 with fastp and then assembled into clones with MiXCR by TCRdb, keeping productive beta chains. A single entry per CDR3 protein holds the most common genes and DNA from its merged rows. The V and J calls shown here were made by TCRdb, not taken from the authors' results. The sample table holds 650,000 to 700,000 distinct CDR3 sequences, of which 25% to 35% were seen once. The ten top clones hold 40% to 55% of the sample.

This clonotype was counted only a few times. Its antigen is not yet known. Base quality data are lacking; no much larger clone is found one base away. Looking up the germline V gene yields CDR1 MNHNS and CDR2 SASEGT. Cut back by 7 bases and 8 bases, the V and J ends lie 14 bases apart. The cysteine opens and the phenylalanine closes a CDR3 of 12 amino acids. Only CDR3 DNA remains: 36 bases, in frame from the first base. General findings and caveats noted by the study authors: TRBV28, TRBJ1-2 and TRBJ2-5 were preferentially used in persistent disease, while TRBV20-1 and TRBJ2-1 were favored in newly diagnosed disease. The authors noted that the small sample size was a limitation that may lower accuracy. Peripheral blood alone was examined, since thyroid tissue, which constituted the primary lesion, could not be accessed. Sequencing and analysis were limited to the TCR beta chain. Compared with newly diagnosed patients, persistent Graves' disease patients had lower TCR Shannon entropy and fewer highly expanded clones, which suggests clonal expansion. More public clonotypes were shared among persistent patients (fewer than 3,000) than among newly diagnosed patients (roughly 1,000).

The chain is encoded by TRBV6-1 joined to TRBJ2-5; a weak D assignment points to TRBD2 (6 bases agree). Source: peripheral blood mononuclear cells (PBMCs), taken when the disease was refractory, from a patient treated with antithyroid drugs. The TCR sequence derives from a female donor with Graves disease. The DNA sequence is TGTGCCAGCAATGCTGGAGGGGAAACCCAGTACTTC. The resulting protein is CASNAGGETQYF.